This T cell receptor beta chain is drawn from a study of cytomegalovirus exposure and HLA in healthy donors. In germline, CDR1 is SGHRS, CDR2 YFSETQ. CDR3 size: 15 residues. V was pared by 2 bases and J by 0 bases, with 10 bases between. The PCR made use of 60 Vbeta and 13 Jbeta primers. Sequencing was performed with immunoSEQ multiplex PCR; in TCRdb, only in-frame clones are kept and a portion is missing. The sample shows around 160,000 clones, 70% to 85% of them seen only once. This sequence was found in a male donor in good health and CMV-seronegative. Sequencing was done on a sample of PBMCs. The V gene is TRBV5-1, the J gene TRBJ2-3; the D is unclear. Written as DNA, the CDR3 is TGCGCCAGCAGCTTAAGCCCCTCTAGCACAGATACGCAGTATTTT. It is translated as CASSLSPSSTDTQYF.